This T cell receptor beta chain was retrieved from a study of molecular identifiers for immune sequencing clone quantification. Looking at the study overall: In replicates, RNA taken from around 18,000 or 91,000 naive CD8 cells was divided five ways, and four portions underwent sequencing.

Germline CDR1 reads ENHRY; CDR2 reads SYGVKD. The CDR3 is 18 amino acids. TCRdb processed the PCR reads anew with MiXCR; each CDR3 protein has one entry. The sample carries about 320,000 distinct CDR3 sequences, 20% to 25% recorded once. Note on this clonotype: Relative to the germline gene, one junction end is altered; a read error may explain this.

This rearrangement joins TRBV10-3 to TRBJ2-6; maybe TRBD1 (6 bases). The receptor was derived from a human donor in good health. Some libraries in this study had Jurkat cell RNA spiked in. The sequencing input was naive CD8+ T cells from blood, with Jurkat cell RNA spiked in. The sample's subset: FACS-sorted CD8+CD4-CCR7+CD45RA+ naive T cells. DNA of the CDR3: TGTGCCATCAGTGAGTCGTGGGACACCGGCTCTGGGGCCAACGTCCCGACTTTC. Its protein product is CAISESWDTGSGANVPTF.